A single sample is the source of the 22 T cell receptor beta chains below, sequenced in a study of cytomegalovirus exposure and HLA in healthy donors. Primers included in the PCR were 60 Vbeta and 13 Jbeta primers. Assay used: immunoSEQ multiplex PCR; TCRdb lists only in-frame clones, some missing. The sample comprises 210,000 or so clones, 80% to 90% of which are singletons, and 1% to 1.5% rests with the top ten. The specimen was PBMCs. Receptors were obtained from a young man in good health and CMV-seronegative.

V gene TRBV7-9 combines with J gene TRBJ1-2; 10 nucleotides line up with TRBD1. The CDR3 covers 15 residues. Germline values: CDR1 SEHNR, CDR2 FQNEAQ (reference sequence). J gave up 4 bases and V 10 bases, and 12 bases lay outside the gene matches. CDR3 residues: CATTGTGAASYGYTF. CDR3 nucleotide sequence: TGTGCCACAACCGGGACAGGGGCTGCTAGCTATGGCTACACCTTC.

This clone was picked up a small number of times. The CDR3, as DNA: TGTGCCAGCAGGCCGGGACAGGGGGCAACTGAAGCTTTCTTT. Amino acids: CASRPGQGATEAFF. The chain uses TRBV27 and TRBJ1-1; 12 bases line up with TRBD1. Losses at the gene ends were 6 bases for V and 5 bases for J; bases not matched to a gene: 4. The CDR3 covers 14 residues. Germline V gives CDR1 MNHEY, CDR2 SMNVEV (reference sequence).

The chain recombines TRBV4-3 with TRBJ2-7, with D perhaps TRBD1 (5 bases). The CDR3 consists of 14 residues. V was clipped by 4 bases and J by 6 bases, with 16 bases between them. Germline CDR1 LGHNA, CDR2 YSLEER. This CDR3 reads CASSLRVGPGEQYF. CDR3 in DNA: TGCGCCAGCAGCCTCAGGGTGGGGCCAGGCGAGCAGTACTTC.

For the CDR3, the DNA is TGTGCCAGCAGTCCAGCGGGAGGGTACAATGAGCAGTTCTTC. Translated: CASSPAGGYNEQFF. The chain is built from TRBV27 and TRBJ2-1; 10 positions agree with TRBD2. V trimming: 5 bases; J trimming: 4 bases; junction bases outside the gene matches: 2. Germline CDR1 MNHEY, CDR2 SMNVEV (reference sequence). The CDR3 runs 14 residues.

The chain couples TRBV9 to TRBJ2-5; 7 nucleotides agree with TRBD2. Trimming took 0 bases from V and 3 from J; bases not matched to a gene: 5. The CDR3 covers 15 residues. Germline loops: CDR1 SGDLS, CDR2 YYNGEE. The CDR3 DNA reads TGTGCCAGCAGCGTAGGGGTGGGGGGGGAAGAGACCCAGTACTTC. Encoded protein: CASSVGVGGEETQYF. Combining the CDR3 with reference TRBV9 and TRBJ2-5 gives the whole variable domain DSGVTQTPKHLITATGQRVTLRCSPRSGDLSVYWYQQSLDQGLQFLIQYYNGEERAKGNILERFSAQQFPDLHSELNLSSLELGDSALYFCASSVGVGGEETQYFGPGTRLLVL.

The chain has TRBV5-1 and TRBJ2-1; D may be TRBD1 (6 bases). V was pared by 9 bases and J by 5 bases, with 18 bases between. The germline V gene has CDR1 SGHRS and CDR2 YFSETQ. CDR3 length equals 14 residues. Here the CDR3 reads CATSRDIVNNEQFF. The CDR3, as DNA: TGCGCCACCTCCCGGGACATCGTGAACAATGAGCAGTTCTTC.

The chain uses TRBV6-6 and TRBJ1-3, with D perhaps TRBD1 (6 bases). Trimming cost V 5 bases and J 9 bases, with 14 bases left between them. The CDR3 contains 13 residues. Germline CDR1 MNHNY, CDR2 SVGAGI (reference sequence). This CDR3 reads CASSVDRGFTIYF. CDR3 in DNA: TGTGCCAGCAGTGTGGACAGAGGTTTCACCATATATTTT.

This chain connects TRBV7-9 to TRBJ2-7, with D perhaps matching TRBD2 (6 bases). V lost 3 bases, J lost 6 bases, and 15 bases lay in between. Germline V lookup: CDR1 SEHNR, CDR2 FQNEAQ (reference sequence). This CDR3 spans 14 amino acids. This chain's CDR3 is CASSFLPGTGEQYF. CDR3 bases: TGTGCCAGCAGCTTCCTCCCGGGGACTGGCGAGCAGTACTTC.

The rearrangement links TRBV4-2 to TRBJ2-5; the D is unclear. The J call is uncertain, as TRBJ2-7 better fits the DNA end. This CDR3 has 15 residues. Germline-derived CDR1 and CDR2 are LGHNA and YNFKEQ. The CDR3 loop reads CASSQGGTSSYEQYF. CDR3 nucleotide sequence: TGTGCCAGCAGCCAAGGCGGAACAAGCTCCTACGAGCAGTACTTC.

This chain uses TRBV7-9 with TRBJ2-7; weak D call: TRBD1 (6 bases). Trimming pared 1 base from V and 3 bases from J, leaving 13 bases between. The CDR3 has 15 amino acids. Per the germline V gene, CDR1 is SEHNR and CDR2 is FQNEAQ (reference sequence). Here the CDR3 DNA reads TGTGCCAGCAGCTTAGGGGGACACGCAAACTACGAGCAGTACTTC. It codes for CASSLGGHANYEQYF.

This sequence joins TRBV28 and TRBJ1-4, with 8 bases identical to TRBD1. Germline V gene lookup returns CDR1 MDHEN and CDR2 SYDVKM. Trimming removed 5 bases from V and 5 bases from J; junction bases left unmatched: 7. CDR3 length: 15 amino acids. CDR3 amino acids: CASSQMGQANEKLFF. CDR3 DNA: TGTGCCAGCAGTCAAATGGGACAGGCAAATGAAAAACTGTTTTTT.

This clone showed up just a few times. The rearrangement uses TRBV4-3 and TRBJ2-2; TRBD1 matches 7 bases. Germline V gene data show CDR1 as LGHNA and CDR2 as YSLEER. J gave up 6 bases and V 6 bases, and 13 bases lay outside the gene matches. This CDR3 has 16 amino acids. As DNA, the CDR3 is TGCGCCAGCAGACCCAGGGACAGCCGGACGTCCGGGGAGCTGTTTTTT. Its protein product is CASRPRDSRTSGELFF.

Here the CDR3 reads CASSRVTGTDTQYF. The CDR3 DNA is TGTGCCAGCAGCCGGGTCACCGGCACAGATACGCAGTATTTT. This chain connects TRBV2 to TRBJ2-3; D remains ambiguous. The germline V gene encodes CDR1 SNHLY and CDR2 FYNNEI. CDR3 length: 14 residues. V was clipped by 6 bases and J by 1 base, with 11 bases between them.

This clone came up once. The chain links TRBV4-3 to TRBJ2-7, with D tentatively TRBD1 (6 bases). This CDR3 has 15 amino acids. Germline V gene sequence: CDR1 LGHNA, CDR2 YSLEER. The V end lost 2 bases, the J end lost 4 bases, and 15 bases lay between the germline ends. The CDR3 is CASSQSWDTIYEQYF. The CDR3 DNA reads TGCGCCAGCAGCCAATCTTGGGACACTATATACGAGCAGTACTTC.

The chain has TRBV11-2 and TRBJ1-2, with D perhaps matching TRBD1 (6 bases). CDR1 is SGHAT and CDR2 is FQNNGV in the germline V gene. This CDR3 is 13 amino acids long. Trimming cost V 4 bases and J 8 bases, with 14 bases left between them. In nucleotides, the CDR3 is TGTGCCAGCAGCTCCATTTACAGGGCCGGCTACACCTTC. It encodes CASSSIYRAGYTF.

This clone was seen more than once but under ten times. This sequence joins TRBV28 and TRBJ1-5, with TRBD1 as a possible D gene (5 bases). The CDR3 loop spans 15 amino acids. CDR1 and CDR2 (germline): MDHEN, SYDVKM. V lost 6 bases and J lost 4, with 16 bases in between. DNA for the CDR3: TGTGCCAGCAGCCCCATCGACAGCTTTAATCAGCCCCAGCATTTT. Translating it yields CASSPIDSFNQPQHF.

The chain carries TRBV11-2 and TRBJ1-3, with a possible D match to TRBD1 (5 bases). This CDR3 spans 15 amino acids. In germline, CDR1 is SGHAT, CDR2 FQNNGV. V shed 4 bases and J shed 0 bases, with 10 bases lying between them. The CDR3 nucleotides are TGTGCCAGCAGCTCTCACAGGTCCTCTGGAAACACCATATATTTT. Its translation is CASSSHRSSGNTIYF.

The chain recombines TRBV29-1 with TRBJ2-2; D uncertain. The CDR3 is 14 amino acids. The V and J ends lost 0 bases and 6 bases respectively, with 11 bases between them. Germline CDR1 and CDR2: SQVTM and ANQGSEA. The chain's CDR3 is CSVEDVLRAGELFF. As DNA, the CDR3 is TGCAGCGTTGAAGATGTATTGAGAGCCGGGGAGCTGTTTTTT.

The rearrangement uses TRBV5-6 and TRBJ2-2, with D maybe TRBD2 (7 bases). Germline V gene data show CDR1 as SGHDT and CDR2 as YYEEEE. This CDR3 has 17 residues. The V and J ends lost 3 bases and 6 bases respectively, with 21 bases between them. The CDR3 sequence is CASSSYERDTEAGELFF. The CDR3 DNA is TGTGCCAGCAGCTCGTACGAGCGGGACACCGAGGCCGGGGAGCTGTTTTTT. Drawing the rest from reference TRBV5-6 and TRBJ2-2, the complete variable domain is DAGVTQSPTHLIKTRGQQVTLRCSPKSGHDTVSWYQQALGQGPQFIFQYYEEEERQRGNFPDRFSGHQFPNYSSELNVNALLLGDSALYLCASSSYERDTEAGELFFGEGSRLTVL.

To note about this clone: Germline is not matched at one junction end, which may reflect a read error. J is TRBJ2-1 and V is TRBV20-1; D is possibly TRBD2 (5 bases). The CDR3 is 11 amino acids. CDR1 is DFQATT, CDR2 SNEGSKA, per germline (reference sequence). The CDR3 protein is CSTRLSGEQFF. As DNA, the CDR3 is TGCAGTACTAGACTAAGCGGTGAGCAGTTCTTC.

The rearrangement links TRBV7-2 to TRBJ2-7; TRBD1 is a possible D gene (6 bases). The CDR3 loop spans 14 amino acids. V was cut by 4 bases and J by 1 base, with 11 bases left in between. The germline V gene has CDR1 SGHTA and CDR2 FQGNSA. The DNA for the CDR3 is TGTGCCAGCAGCTCCCAAACAGGGTCCTACGAGCAGTACTTC. Translated: CASSSQTGSYEQYF.

The chain employs TRBV6-1 and TRBJ1-6, with 7 nucleotides matching TRBD1. J was trimmed by 6 bases and V by 3 bases; bases with no gene match: 5. CDR1 and CDR2 (germline): MNHNS, SASEGT. The length of the CDR3 is 15 residues. This chain's CDR3 is CASSEEGALNSPLHF. The CDR3 nucleotides read TGTGCCAGCAGTGAGGAGGGGGCCCTTAATTCACCCCTCCACTTT.